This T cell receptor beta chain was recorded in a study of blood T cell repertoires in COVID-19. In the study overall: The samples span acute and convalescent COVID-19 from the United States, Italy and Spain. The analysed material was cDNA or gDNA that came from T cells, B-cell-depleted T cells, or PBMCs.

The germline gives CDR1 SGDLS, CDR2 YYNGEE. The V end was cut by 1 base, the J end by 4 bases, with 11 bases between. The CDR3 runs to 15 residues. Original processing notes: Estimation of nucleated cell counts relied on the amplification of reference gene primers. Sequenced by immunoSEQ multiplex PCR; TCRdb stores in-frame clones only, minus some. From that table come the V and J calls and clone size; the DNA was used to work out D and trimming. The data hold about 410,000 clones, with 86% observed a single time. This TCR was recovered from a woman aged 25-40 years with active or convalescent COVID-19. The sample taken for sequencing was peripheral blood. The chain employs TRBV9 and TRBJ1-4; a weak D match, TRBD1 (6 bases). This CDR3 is CASSVKQGYNEKLFF. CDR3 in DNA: TGTGCCAGCAGCGTAAAACAGGGCTATAATGAAAAACTGTTTTTT. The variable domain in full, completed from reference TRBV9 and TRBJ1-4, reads DSGVTQTPKHLITATGQRVTLRCSPRSGDLSVYWYQQSLDQGLQFLIQYYNGEERAKGNILERFSAQQFPDLHSELNLSSLELGDSALYFCASSVKQGYNEKLFFGSGTQLSVL.